One and the same sample provided the 30 T cell receptor beta chains below, sequenced in a study of cytomegalovirus exposure and HLA in healthy donors. The PCR employed 60 Vbeta primers together with 13 Jbeta primers. TCRdb keeps only in-frame clones here, not all; method: immunoSEQ multiplex PCR. The sample lists roughly 43,000 clones; around 62% were seen once. The material sequenced was PBMCs. Receptors originate from a human donor in good health.

The CDR3 reads CASSPGIGYGYTF. The CDR3, as DNA: TGTGCCAGCAGTCCAGGGATCGGCTATGGCTACACCTTC. The chain employs TRBV2 and TRBJ1-2; D might be TRBD1 (5 bases). With 5 bases removed from V and 4 bases from J, the gap between germline ends came to 11 bases. The CDR3 loop spans 13 amino acids. From germline, CDR1 is SNHLY and CDR2 FYNNEI. Looking up the rest from reference TRBV2 and TRBJ1-2 gives the full variable domain: EPEVTQTPSHQVTQMGQEVILRCVPISNHLYFYWYRQILGQKVEFLVSFYNNEISEKSEIFDDQFSVERPDGSNFTLKIRSTKLEDSAMYFCASSPGIGYGYTFGSGTRLTVV.

V and J are TRBV7-2 and TRBJ1-1, with 9 positions matching TRBD1. Germline V gene sequence: CDR1 SGHTA, CDR2 FQGNSA. J gave up 5 bases and V 3 bases, and 4 bases lay outside the gene matches. This CDR3 spans 14 amino acids. CDR3: CASSFDRGRTEAFF. The CDR3 DNA follows: TGTGCCAGCAGCTTCGACAGGGGGAGAACTGAAGCTTTCTTT.

The V and J genes are TRBV5-4 and TRBJ2-7, with 8 nucleotides matching TRBD1. Unmatched junction bases numbered 7, after V lost 2 bases and J lost 0 bases. This CDR3 is built from 16 residues. In germline, CDR1 is SGHNT, CDR2 YYREEE (reference sequence). CDR3 nucleotides: TGTGCCAGCAGCTTAGGCGTAGGGACAGGCTCCTACGAGCAGTACTTC. Translated, it gives CASSLGVGTGSYEQYF.

The chain uses TRBV6-5 and TRBJ2-7, with 9 bases identical to TRBD1. CDR3 length equals 14 residues. V shed 6 bases, J shed 6 bases, and the junction held 9 bases outside the gene matches. Germline CDR1 reads MNHEY; CDR2 reads SVGAGI. The CDR3 spells CASRSNRGPAEQYF. CDR3 in DNA: TGTGCCAGCAGGTCTAACAGGGGGCCTGCCGAGCAGTACTTC.

The CDR3 protein is CASSIAPNSPLHF. CDR3 nucleotide sequence: TGTGCCAGCAGTATAGCCCCTAATTCACCCCTCCACTTT. This chain connects TRBV6-5 to TRBJ1-6, with D uncertain. Germline values: CDR1 MNHEY, CDR2 SVGAGI. This CDR3 has 13 amino acids. V gave up 5 bases and J gave up 6 bases, with 8 bases separating them.

This sequence joins TRBV5-4 and TRBJ1-2; the match to TRBD1 covers 8 bases. This CDR3 region has 13 residues. The J segment lost 3 bases and the V segment lost 3 bases, leaving 1 base of the junction unmatched. The germline V gene encodes CDR1 SGHNT and CDR2 YYREEE (reference sequence). The CDR3 DNA is TGTGCCAGCAGCTCGGACAGGGACTATGGCTACACCTTC. Its protein product is CASSSDRDYGYTF. The whole variable domain, remainder taken from reference TRBV5-4 and TRBJ1-2, is ETGVTQSPTHLIKTRGQQVTLRCSSQSGHNTVSWYQQALGQGPQFIFQYYREEENGRGNFPPRFSGLQFPNYSSELNVNALELDDSALYLCASSSDRDYGYTFGSGTRLTVV.

The table lists this clone with a count of one. The chain couples TRBV7-3 to TRBJ2-1, with 9 nucleotides matching TRBD1. The CDR3 spans 14 residues. Germline V gene lookup returns CDR1 SGHTA and CDR2 FQGTGA. V lost 7 bases and J lost 9; bases outside the gene matches: 10. CDR3 loop: CASTLTGTGSEQFF. CDR3 DNA: TGTGCCAGCACCCTCACCGGGACAGGGAGTGAGCAGTTCTTC.

The chain employs TRBV19 and TRBJ1-2; TRBD1 is a possible D gene (5 bases). Deletions cut 5 bases from V and 3 bases from J, with 13 bases between. The length of the CDR3 is 14 residues. CDR1 is LNHDA and CDR2 is SQIVND in the germline V gene (reference sequence). The CDR3 sequence: CASSLRGGDYGYTF. The CDR3 region has the DNA TGTGCCAGTAGTCTCCGGGGGGGAGACTATGGCTACACCTTC.

A single count supports this clone. The gene calls are TRBV9 and TRBJ2-1, with D perhaps matching TRBD2 (5 bases). Per the germline V gene, CDR1 is SGDLS and CDR2 is YYNGEE. The CDR3 is 12 amino acids. The V and J ends lost 1 base and 9 bases respectively, with 8 bases between them. Here the CDR3 reads CASSVHRGEQFF. The CDR3 nucleotides are TGTGCCAGCAGCGTACACCGGGGTGAGCAGTTCTTC.

The V call is TRBV15, the J call TRBJ2-3, with D uncertain. This CDR3 is built from 13 residues. With 5 bases removed from V and 6 bases from J, the gap between germline ends came to 12 bases. Germline CDR1 and CDR2: LNHNV and YYDKDF (reference sequence). CDR3 sequence reads: CATSGYSLDTQYF. The DNA for the CDR3 is TGTGCCACCAGCGGATATAGCCTGGATACGCAGTATTTT.

The chain carries TRBV4-2 and TRBJ2-1; tentatively, D is TRBD2 (6 bases). Trimming pared 3 bases from V and 2 bases from J, leaving 23 bases between. The CDR3 extends over 19 amino acids. CDR1 and CDR2 from the germline V gene are LGHNA and YNFKEQ. The CDR3 DNA reads TGTGCCAGCAGCCAGATTAACGAACCGGGACTTCAAACCTACAATGAGCAGTTCTTC. Translating it yields CASSQINEPGLQTYNEQFF.

V gene TRBV5-4 combines with J gene TRBJ2-7, with TRBD1 matching 9 bases. CDR1 is SGHNT and CDR2 is YYREEE in the germline V gene (reference sequence). The CDR3 loop spans 16 amino acids. The V gene end was trimmed by 4 bases and the J gene end by 6 bases; junction bases not matched to a gene: 14. This chain's CDR3 is CASSQRAGTGFSEQYF. The CDR3 DNA reads TGTGCCAGCAGCCAAAGAGCCGGGACAGGGTTCTCCGAGCAGTACTTC.

This clone has just one count. The chain uses TRBV10-2 and TRBJ2-3; 12 bases line up with TRBD2. This CDR3 comprises 15 residues. From germline, CDR1 is WSHSY and CDR2 SAAADI. With 3 bases clipped from V and 5 bases from J, the junction kept 3 bases outside the gene matches. The CDR3 reads CASSDLAGGRDTQYF. Here the CDR3 DNA reads TGCGCCAGCAGTGACCTAGCGGGGGGGAGAGATACGCAGTATTTT.

This clone showed up just a few times. In DNA form, the CDR3 reads TGTGCCAGTGGGACAGGGGGCGTCTCTGGGGCCAACGTCCTGACTTTC. It codes for CASGTGGVSGANVLTF. The chain has TRBV5-4 and TRBJ2-6; 12 bases line up with TRBD1. Germline V lookup: CDR1 SGHNT, CDR2 YYREEE (reference sequence). The CDR3 length is 16 residues. Trimming at V came to 8 bases and at J to 0 bases, leaving 3 bases not matched to a gene.

CDR3 nucleotide sequence: TGTGCCTGGAGTACGGGGGACGGCTACACCTTC. This gives the protein CAWSTGDGYTF. The chain links TRBV30 to TRBJ1-2, with D possibly matching TRBD1 (5 bases). V was pared by 2 bases and J by 8 bases, with 9 bases between. This CDR3 has 11 residues. CDR1 is GTSNPN, CDR2 SVGIG, per germline (reference sequence).

This clone was counted only a few times. V and J are TRBV7-9 and TRBJ1-1, with no clear D. Germline values: CDR1 SEHNR, CDR2 FQNEAQ (reference sequence). V shed 5 bases and J shed 1 base, with 11 bases lying between them. CDR3 size: 14 residues. The CDR3, as DNA: TGTGCCAGCAGCCCCGGACGGGAGAACACTGAAGCTTTCTTT. Translation: CASSPGRENTEAFF.

The chain recombines TRBV5-1 with TRBJ1-1; 9 bases line up with TRBD1. Looked up from germline, CDR1 is SGHRS and CDR2 is YFSETQ. The CDR3 is 14 residues long. Trimming took 4 bases from V and 1 from J; bases not matched to a gene: 2. The CDR3 DNA reads as TGCGCCAGCAGCGTACAGGGGGCGAACACTGAAGCTTTCTTT. This sequence encodes CASSVQGANTEAFF.

The chain recombines TRBV6-6 with TRBJ2-1; weak D call: TRBD2 (5 bases). V dropped 5 bases and J dropped 5 bases, with 7 bases sitting between them. In germline, CDR1 is MNHNY, CDR2 SVGAGI (reference sequence). This CDR3 comprises 12 residues. For the CDR3, the DNA is TGTGCCAGCAGTCATAGCGACAATGAGCAGTTCTTC. Protein product: CASSHSDNEQFF.

The V and J genes are TRBV7-3 and TRBJ1-2; D unclear. The CDR3 has 13 residues. Germline loops: CDR1 SGHTA, CDR2 FQGTGA. V lost 1 base to trimming and J lost 6 bases, with 9 bases between them. CDR3 sequence: CASSLNWGDGYTF. CDR3 bases: TGTGCCAGCAGCTTAAACTGGGGAGATGGCTACACCTTC.

The rearrangement joins TRBV5-4 to TRBJ2-3, with D perhaps matching TRBD2 (6 bases). Germline CDR1 and CDR2: SGHNT and YYREEE (reference sequence). This CDR3 region has 16 residues. Deletions cut 0 bases from V and 5 bases from J, with 16 bases between. The CDR3 DNA follows: TGTGCCAGCAGCTTGGGCGGGGTTCAGGACCGAGATACGCAGTATTTT. Translating it yields CASSLGGVQDRDTQYF.

V usage is TRBV7-8 and J usage is TRBJ2-1; 15 positions agree with TRBD2. The length of the CDR3 is 15 residues. CDR1 and CDR2 from the germline V gene are SGHVS and FQNEAQ. The trim removed 3 bases at V and 8 bases at J, leaving 2 bases unmatched. In nucleotides, the CDR3 is TGTGCCAGCAGCTTGGGACTAGCGGGAGGCGATGAGCAGTTCTTC. Protein: CASSLGLAGGDEQFF.

This clone was counted between two and nine times. This sequence joins TRBV20-1 and TRBJ1-2; no clear D. The CDR3 extends over 11 amino acids. CDR1 DFQATT and CDR2 SNEGSKA come from the germline V gene (reference sequence). The V and J ends lost 6 bases and 2 bases respectively, with 7 bases between them. The CDR3 here is CSATENYGYTF. The CDR3 DNA follows: TGCAGTGCGACGGAGAACTATGGCTACACCTTC.

A single count supports this clone. The chain uses TRBV9 and TRBJ1-2; no clear D gene. In germline, CDR1 is SGDLS, CDR2 YYNGEE. With 0 bases removed from V and 2 bases from J, the gap between germline ends came to 5 bases. The length of the CDR3 is 13 residues. The DNA of the CDR3 is TGTGCCAGCAGCGTAGACAGAAACTATGGCTACACCTTC. Translating gives CASSVDRNYGYTF.

This rearrangement joins TRBV11-3 to TRBJ2-3, with 8 bases aligning to TRBD2. Unmatched junction bases numbered 4, after V lost 5 bases and J lost 3 bases. Looked up from germline, CDR1 is SGHNT and CDR2 is YENEEA. The CDR3 has 14 residues. The chain's CDR3 is CASSHGGATDTQYF. CDR3 DNA: TGTGCCAGCAGCCACGGGGGGGCAACAGATACGCAGTATTTT.

This clone turned up a few times. The chain links TRBV5-1 to TRBJ2-3, with a possible D match to TRBD2 (6 bases). The V and J ends lost 4 bases and 4 bases respectively, with 22 bases between them. The CDR3 covers 17 residues. The germline CDR1 and CDR2 sequences are SGHRS and YFSETQ. The DNA for the CDR3 is TGCGCCAGCAGCCCCACCGGCGGGGAGTTGGTGGCAGATACGCAGTATTTT. This encodes CASSPTGGELVADTQYF.

This clone has just a few counts. The chain carries TRBV7-2 and TRBJ1-2; no firm D call. With 1 base removed from V and 0 bases from J, the gap between germline ends came to 6 bases. This CDR3 contains 14 residues. Germline V gives CDR1 SGHTA, CDR2 FQGNSA. DNA for the CDR3: TGTGCCAGCAGCTTAGACAGTTCTAACTATGGCTACACCTTC. Amino acids: CASSLDSSNYGYTF.

This rearrangement joins TRBV7-8 to TRBJ1-2, with D possibly matching TRBD1 (5 bases). This CDR3 is 14 amino acids long. Germline values: CDR1 SGHVS, CDR2 FQNEAQ. V shed 0 bases and J shed 2 bases, with 7 bases lying between them. For the CDR3, the DNA is TGTGCCAGCAGCTTAGCGCGGGGGAACTATGGCTACACCTTC. Translation: CASSLARGNYGYTF.

The chain couples TRBV7-8 to TRBJ2-7; 12 nucleotides agree with TRBD2. The CDR3 spans 14 residues. The V gene end was trimmed by 5 bases and the J gene end by 2 bases; junction bases not matched to a gene: 1. Germline CDR1 and CDR2: SGHVS and FQNEAQ. Here the CDR3 DNA reads TGTGCCAGCAGCCGGACTAGCGGGACCTACGAGCAGTACTTC. Protein product: CASSRTSGTYEQYF.

This clone was seen a few times. Distinct nucleotide sequences in the sample also encode this CDR3. Here the CDR3 reads CASSLEQGRTEAFF. CDR3 nucleotides: TGCGCCAGCAGCTTGGAACAGGGGAGGACTGAAGCTTTCTTT. The chain combines TRBV5-1 with TRBJ1-1; 7 bases fit TRBD1. V was pared by 0 bases and J by 5 bases, with 4 bases of the junction left unmatched. The CDR3 length is 14 residues. CDR1 is SGHRS and CDR2 is YFSETQ in the germline V gene.

The chain couples TRBV5-1 to TRBJ2-7; 15 bases match TRBD2. The V segment lost 3 bases and the J segment 3 bases; nucleotides outside the gene matches: 7. This CDR3 contains 17 residues. Per germline, CDR1 SGHRS and CDR2 YFSETQ. CDR3 amino acids: CASSSRTSGGESYEQYF. DNA for the CDR3: TGCGCCAGCAGCTCCAGGACTAGCGGGGGGGAAAGCTACGAGCAGTACTTC.